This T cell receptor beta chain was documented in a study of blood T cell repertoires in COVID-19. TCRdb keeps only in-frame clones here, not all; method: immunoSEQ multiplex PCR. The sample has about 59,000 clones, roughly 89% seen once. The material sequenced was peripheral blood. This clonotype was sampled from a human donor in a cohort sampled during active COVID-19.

The CDR3 nucleotides read TGTGCCAGTAGTTGGGGACAGGGGTTCTCTGGGGCCAACGTCCTGACTTTC. This codes for CASSWGQGFSGANVLTF. The V gene is TRBV19, the J gene TRBJ2-6; 10 bases are a match to TRBD1. With 5 bases clipped from V and 0 bases from J, the junction kept 4 bases outside the gene matches. The germline V gene has CDR1 LNHDA and CDR2 SQIVND (reference sequence). This CDR3 is 17 amino acids long.